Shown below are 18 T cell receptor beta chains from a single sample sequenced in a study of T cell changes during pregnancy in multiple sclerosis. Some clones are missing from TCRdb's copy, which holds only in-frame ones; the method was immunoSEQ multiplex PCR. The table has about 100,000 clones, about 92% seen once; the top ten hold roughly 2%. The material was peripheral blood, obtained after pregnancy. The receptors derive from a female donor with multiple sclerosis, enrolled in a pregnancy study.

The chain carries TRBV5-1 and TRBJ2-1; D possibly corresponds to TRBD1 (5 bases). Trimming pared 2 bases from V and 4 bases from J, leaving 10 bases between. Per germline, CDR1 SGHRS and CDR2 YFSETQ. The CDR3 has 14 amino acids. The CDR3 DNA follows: TGCGCCAGCAGCTTAGGGGCTCGATACAATGAGCAGTTCTTC. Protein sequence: CASSLGARYNEQFF.

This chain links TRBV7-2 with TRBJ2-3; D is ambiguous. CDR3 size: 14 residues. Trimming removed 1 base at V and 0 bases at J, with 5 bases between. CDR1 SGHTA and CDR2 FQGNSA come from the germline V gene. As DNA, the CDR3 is TGTGCCAGCAGCTTAGATCCTAGCACAGATACGCAGTATTTT. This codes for CASSLDPSTDTQYF.

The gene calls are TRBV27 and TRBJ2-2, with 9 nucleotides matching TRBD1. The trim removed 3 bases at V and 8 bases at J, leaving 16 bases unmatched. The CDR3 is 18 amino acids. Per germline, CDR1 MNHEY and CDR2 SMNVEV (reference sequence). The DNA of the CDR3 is TGTGCCAGCAGTTTGAAATCCGGGACAGGGTCTGTAAGGGGGGAGCTGTTTTTT. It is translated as CASSLKSGTGSVRGELFF.

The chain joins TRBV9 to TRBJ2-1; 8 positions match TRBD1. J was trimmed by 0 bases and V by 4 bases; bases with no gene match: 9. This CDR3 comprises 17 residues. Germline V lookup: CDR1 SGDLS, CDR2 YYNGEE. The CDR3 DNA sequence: TGTGCCAGCAGCCCACGGACAGGGATGAGCTCCTACAATGAGCAGTTCTTC. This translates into CASSPRTGMSSYNEQFF.

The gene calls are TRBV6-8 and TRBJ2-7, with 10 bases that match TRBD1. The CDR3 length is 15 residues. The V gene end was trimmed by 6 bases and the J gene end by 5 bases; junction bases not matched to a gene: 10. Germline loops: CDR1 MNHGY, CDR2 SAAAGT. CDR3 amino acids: CASSWTGGPADEQYF. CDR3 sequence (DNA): TGTGCCAGCAGCTGGACAGGGGGGCCTGCCGACGAGCAGTACTTC.

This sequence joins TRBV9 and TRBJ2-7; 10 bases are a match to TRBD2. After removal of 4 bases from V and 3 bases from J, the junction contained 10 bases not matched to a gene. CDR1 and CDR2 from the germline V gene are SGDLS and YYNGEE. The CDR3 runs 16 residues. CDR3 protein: CASSPARLAGVYEQYF. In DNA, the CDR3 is TGTGCCAGCAGCCCCGCCCGGCTAGCGGGAGTCTACGAGCAGTACTTC.

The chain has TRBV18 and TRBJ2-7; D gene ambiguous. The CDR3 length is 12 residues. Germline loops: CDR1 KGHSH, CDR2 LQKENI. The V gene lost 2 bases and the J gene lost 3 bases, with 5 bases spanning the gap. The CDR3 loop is CASSPSLYEQYF. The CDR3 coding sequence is TGTGCCAGCTCACCATCCCTCTACGAGCAGTACTTC.

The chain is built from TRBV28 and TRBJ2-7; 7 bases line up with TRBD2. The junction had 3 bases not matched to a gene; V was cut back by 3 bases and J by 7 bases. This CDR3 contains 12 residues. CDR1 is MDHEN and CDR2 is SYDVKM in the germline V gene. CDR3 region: CASSLGGVEQYF. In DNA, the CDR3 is TGTGCCAGCAGTTTGGGGGGGGTTGAGCAGTACTTC.

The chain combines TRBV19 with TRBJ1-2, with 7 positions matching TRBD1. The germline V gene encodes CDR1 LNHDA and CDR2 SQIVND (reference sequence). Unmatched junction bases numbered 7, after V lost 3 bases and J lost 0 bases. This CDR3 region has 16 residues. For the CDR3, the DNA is TGTGCCAGTAGTATCCCGGGGGACAGCCCTAACTATGGCTACACCTTC. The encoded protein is CASSIPGDSPNYGYTF.

The CDR3 DNA reads as TGTGCCACCAGCAGAGAAGGTTTGGAGCGCGGTTTCACCTTC. Amino acid sequence: CATSREGLERGFTF. This chain links TRBV15 with TRBJ1-2; D ambiguous. Germline lookup yields CDR1 LNHNV and CDR2 YYDKDF (reference sequence). Trimming removed 0 bases at V and 13 bases at J, with 18 bases between. This CDR3 region has 14 residues.

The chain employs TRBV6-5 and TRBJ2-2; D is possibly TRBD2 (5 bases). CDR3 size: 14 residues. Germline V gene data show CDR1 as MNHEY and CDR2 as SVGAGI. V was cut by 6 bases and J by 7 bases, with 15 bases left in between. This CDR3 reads CASSRTVWGGELFF. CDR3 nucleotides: TGTGCCAGCAGCCGGACTGTTTGGGGCGGGGAGCTGTTTTTT.

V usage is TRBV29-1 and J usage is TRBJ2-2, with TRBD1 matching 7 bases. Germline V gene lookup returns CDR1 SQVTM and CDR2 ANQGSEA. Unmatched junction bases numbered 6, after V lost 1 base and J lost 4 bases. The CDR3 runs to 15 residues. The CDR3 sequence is CSVEGVPGGTGELFF. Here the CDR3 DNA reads TGCAGCGTTGAAGGGGTTCCAGGGGGCACCGGGGAGCTGTTTTTT.

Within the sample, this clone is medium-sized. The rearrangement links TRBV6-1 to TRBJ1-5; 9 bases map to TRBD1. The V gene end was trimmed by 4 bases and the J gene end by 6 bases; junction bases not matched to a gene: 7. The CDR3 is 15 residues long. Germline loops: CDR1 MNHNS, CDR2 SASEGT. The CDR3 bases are TGTGCCAGCAGTGCTGCCGGGACAGGGAGTCAGCCCCAGCATTTT. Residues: CASSAAGTGSQPQHF.

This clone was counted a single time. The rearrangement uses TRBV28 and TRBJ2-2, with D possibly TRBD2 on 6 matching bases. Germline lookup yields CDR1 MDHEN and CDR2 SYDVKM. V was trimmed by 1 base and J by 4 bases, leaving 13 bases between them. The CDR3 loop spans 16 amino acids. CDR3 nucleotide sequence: TGTGCCAGCAGTTTATTTGGCTGGGGAGGCACCGGGGAGCTGTTTTTT. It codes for CASSLFGWGGTGELFF.

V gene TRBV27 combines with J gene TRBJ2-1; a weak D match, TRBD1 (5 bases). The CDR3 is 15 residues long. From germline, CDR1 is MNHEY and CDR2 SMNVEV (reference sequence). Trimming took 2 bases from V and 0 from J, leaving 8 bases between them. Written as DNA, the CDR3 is TGTGCCAGCAGTTTAGGTAGGGGCTCCTACAATGAGCAGTTCTTC. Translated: CASSLGRGSYNEQFF.

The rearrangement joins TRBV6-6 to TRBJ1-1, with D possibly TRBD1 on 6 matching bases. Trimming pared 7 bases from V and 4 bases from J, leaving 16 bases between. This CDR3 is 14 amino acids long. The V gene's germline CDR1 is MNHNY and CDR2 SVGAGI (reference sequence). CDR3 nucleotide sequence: TGTGCCAGCACGCTAAAGGGGGGGTTCACTGAAGCTTTCTTT. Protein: CASTLKGGFTEAFF.

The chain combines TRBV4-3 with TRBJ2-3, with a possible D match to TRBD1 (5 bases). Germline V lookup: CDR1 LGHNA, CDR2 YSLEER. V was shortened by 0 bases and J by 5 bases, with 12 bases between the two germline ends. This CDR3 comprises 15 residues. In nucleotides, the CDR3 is TGCGCCAGCAGCCAAGATGGCAGGGTACAAGATACGCAGTATTTT. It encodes CASSQDGRVQDTQYF.

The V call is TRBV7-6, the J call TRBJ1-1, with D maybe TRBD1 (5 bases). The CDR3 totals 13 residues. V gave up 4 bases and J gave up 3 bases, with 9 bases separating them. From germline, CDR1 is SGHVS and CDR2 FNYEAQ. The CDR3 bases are TGTGCCAGCAGCTCTTGGGGGGACACTGAAGCTTTCTTT. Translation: CASSSWGDTEAFF.